The table lists the clone carrying this T cell receptor (beta chain) with a few counts. Its antigen remains unknown. One end of the junction varies from germline; a read error may be responsible. The CDR3 runs 15 residues. CDR1 and CDR2 (germline): LNHDA, SQIVND (reference sequence). These data come from a study of cytomegalovirus exposure and HLA in healthy donors. Study-level points and caveats: A later analysis showed that HLA-associated TCR beta chains had undergone more clonal expansion than equally common others. Researchers reported in a later analysis that common viral pathogens appeared linked to several top clusters.

Primers included in the PCR were 60 Vbeta and 13 Jbeta primers. Repertoires were generated with immunoSEQ multiplex PCR, while TCRdb's copy carries only in-frame clones and drops some. The sample has over 150,000 clones, 74% seen once. The chain carries TRBV19 and TRBJ1-5; maybe TRBD1 (6 bases). The sample was PBMCs. The TCR was taken from a man in his thirties or forties in good health and CMV-seronegative. CDR3: CASTISLTGNQPQHF. Written as DNA, the CDR3 is TGTGCCAGTACCATAAGCCTGACAGGCAACCAGCCCCAGCATTTT.